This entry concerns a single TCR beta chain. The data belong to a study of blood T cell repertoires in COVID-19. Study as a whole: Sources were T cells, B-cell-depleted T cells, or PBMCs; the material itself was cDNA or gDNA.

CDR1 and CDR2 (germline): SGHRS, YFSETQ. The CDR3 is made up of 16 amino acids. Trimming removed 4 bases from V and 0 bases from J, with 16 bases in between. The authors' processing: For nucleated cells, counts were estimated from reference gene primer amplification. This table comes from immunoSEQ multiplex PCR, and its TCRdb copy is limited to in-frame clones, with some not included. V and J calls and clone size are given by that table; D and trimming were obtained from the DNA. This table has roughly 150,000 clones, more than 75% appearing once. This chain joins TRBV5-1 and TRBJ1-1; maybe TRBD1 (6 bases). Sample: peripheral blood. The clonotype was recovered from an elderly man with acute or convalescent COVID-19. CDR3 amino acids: CASSQTAGQLNTEAFF. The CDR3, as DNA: TGCGCCAGCAGCCAAACGGCCGGACAGTTGAACACTGAAGCTTTCTTT.